Below are 25 T cell receptor beta chains sequenced from a single sample in a study of beta chain features in type 1 diabetes. The antigens of these receptors remain unknown. The study, taken as a whole, reports: Shorter TCRB CDR3s, moderately but significantly so, were found in Type 1 diabetes patients in all four CD4+ subsets.

Reverse transcribing all isolated RNA meant expressed TCRB transcripts were sequenced. Sequenced by immunoSEQ multiplex PCR; TCRdb stores in-frame clones only, minus some. The sample includes roughly 240,000 clones, approximately 25% of them seen just once. The sample consisted of naive CD4+ T cells from blood. Source of these receptors: a woman younger than 45 with type 1 diabetes.

The table lists this clone with a few counts. This chain connects TRBV19 to TRBJ2-6, with D perhaps matching TRBD1 (6 bases). The CDR3 runs to 16 residues. The V gene's germline CDR1 is LNHDA and CDR2 SQIVND (reference sequence). Trimming shortened V by 3 bases and J by 0 bases, and 9 bases separated the two germline ends. CDR3 protein: CASSMDRTSGANVLTF. CDR3 bases: TGTGCCAGTAGTATGGACAGAACCTCTGGGGCCAACGTCCTGACTTTC.

The table lists this clone with a few counts. The rearrangement joins TRBV5-1 to TRBJ2-7; D not certain. Per germline, CDR1 SGHRS and CDR2 YFSETQ. The germline V and J ends were trimmed by 3 bases and 5 bases, with 12 bases remaining between them. The CDR3 spans 13 residues. CDR3 region: CASSYRDSNEQYF. CDR3 bases: TGCGCCAGCAGCTATAGAGATTCTAACGAGCAGTACTTC. Together with reference TRBV5-1 and TRBJ2-7, the CDR3 gives the full variable domain: KAGVTQTPRYLIKTRGQQVTLSCSPISGHRSVSWYQQTPGQGLQFLFEYFSETQRNKGNFPGRFSGRQFSNSRSEMNVSTLELGDSALYLCASSYRDSNEQYFGPGTRLTVT.

The rearrangement uses TRBV27 and TRBJ1-1; D uncertain. CDR1 and CDR2 (germline): MNHEY, SMNVEV (reference sequence). This CDR3 contains 14 residues. Trimming took 2 bases from V and 1 from J, leaving 8 bases between them. The CDR3 coding sequence is TGTGCCAGCAGTTTACTCTCGGGGAACACTGAAGCTTTCTTT. This sequence encodes CASSLLSGNTEAFF.

The gene calls are TRBV29-1 and TRBJ2-7; D possibly corresponds to TRBD1 (5 bases). Germline CDR1 is SQVTM and CDR2 is ANQGSEA. This CDR3 comprises 12 residues. V was pared by 4 bases and J by 7 bases, with 14 bases between. CDR3 DNA sequence: TGCAGCGTTGGGGGCATAGGGTTGGAGCAGTACTTC. It translates to CSVGGIGLEQYF.

The chain is built from TRBV29-1 and TRBJ2-1, with D perhaps TRBD2 (5 bases). The CDR3 contains 12 residues. Trimming took 7 bases from V and 6 from J, leaving 13 bases between them. Germline loops: CDR1 SQVTM, CDR2 ANQGSEA. The CDR3 sequence: CSGGRKPNEQFF. CDR3 DNA: TGCAGCGGAGGGCGGAAGCCCAATGAGCAGTTCTTC.

For the CDR3, the DNA is TGTGCCAGCAGTGAAACGGGGTACGAGCAGTACTTC. Residues: CASSETGYEQYF. The V call is TRBV25-1, the J call TRBJ2-7; a possible D gene is TRBD2 (5 bases). Trimming pared 2 bases from V and 4 bases from J, leaving 6 bases between. The germline V gene has CDR1 MGHDK and CDR2 SYGVNS. The CDR3 consists of 12 residues.

The rearrangement links TRBV28 to TRBJ1-2; 10 bases map to TRBD1. After removal of 6 bases from V and 2 bases from J, the junction contained 3 bases not matched to a gene. CDR3 length: 14 residues. CDR1 and CDR2 (germline): MDHEN, SYDVKM. The CDR3 coding sequence is TGTGCCAGCAGGGGACAGGGGCGAAACTATGGCTACACCTTC. The encoded protein is CASRGQGRNYGYTF.

The V gene is TRBV7-2, the J gene TRBJ2-7, with D possibly matching TRBD2 (6 bases). The length of the CDR3 is 13 residues. The V end was cut by 8 bases, the J end by 6 bases, with 17 bases between. The V gene's germline CDR1 is SGHTA and CDR2 FQGNSA. This CDR3 is CASGTSFLLEQYF. CDR3 coding DNA: TGTGCCAGCGGTACTAGCTTTCTCCTCGAGCAGTACTTC.

V usage is TRBV15 and J usage is TRBJ2-5, with 8 bases fitting TRBD2. This CDR3 has 16 amino acids. V lost 0 bases to trimming and J lost 5 bases; unmatched junction nucleotides: 8. Germline values: CDR1 LNHNV, CDR2 YYDKDF (reference sequence). CDR3 amino acids: CATSRDWQAGDETQYF. In DNA, the CDR3 is TGTGCCACCAGCAGAGACTGGCAAGCGGGGGACGAGACCCAGTACTTC.

This clone was counted only a few times. The chain carries TRBV27 and TRBJ2-5; TRBD1 matches 7 bases. J was trimmed by 2 bases and V by 5 bases; bases with no gene match: 8. The CDR3 runs to 15 residues. Germline values: CDR1 MNHEY, CDR2 SMNVEV (reference sequence). The CDR3 sequence: CASSSPGQIQETQYF. The CDR3 nucleotides read TGTGCCAGCAGTAGCCCGGGACAGATTCAAGAGACCCAGTACTTC.

Written as DNA, the CDR3 is TGTGCCAGTAGGGTAACAGGGGTGAAGTATGGCTACACCTTC. Translation gives CASRVTGVKYGYTF. The V gene is TRBV19, the J gene TRBJ1-2; 7 positions agree with TRBD1. The CDR3 is 14 amino acids. The V and J ends lost 6 bases and 5 bases, in that order; junction bases with no gene match: 9. Germline V CDR1 and CDR2: LNHDA, SQIVND (reference sequence).

The sample holds a few counts of this clone. The chain has TRBV19 and TRBJ2-1; 8 bases fit TRBD2. The CDR3 contains 15 residues. J was trimmed by 8 bases and V by 9 bases; bases with no gene match: 15. The germline V gene has CDR1 LNHDA and CDR2 SQIVND (reference sequence). The CDR3 nucleotides read TGTGCCAGCCGCGACGAACGGGAGGGCCATGATGAGCAGTTCTTC. This gives the protein CASRDEREGHDEQFF.

This chain connects TRBV5-6 to TRBJ1-2; D not resolved. The CDR3 covers 15 residues. V was cut by 0 bases and J by 0 bases, with 9 bases left in between. Per the germline V gene, CDR1 is SGHDT and CDR2 is YYEEEE. For the CDR3, the DNA is TGTGCCAGCAGCTTGGTAGATACCACTAACTATGGCTACACCTTC. Translation: CASSLVDTTNYGYTF. The full variable domain, with the rest looked up from reference TRBV5-6 and TRBJ1-2, is DAGVTQSPTHLIKTRGQQVTLRCSPKSGHDTVSWYQQALGQGPQFIFQYYEEEERQRGNFPDRFSGHQFPNYSSELNVNALLLGDSALYLCASSLVDTTNYGYTFGSGTRLTVV.

V is TRBV7-3 and J is TRBJ1-1, with 7 nucleotides matching TRBD1. Looked up from germline, CDR1 is SGHTA and CDR2 is FQGTGA. The CDR3 extends over 14 amino acids. V trimming: 5 bases; J trimming: 5 bases; junction bases outside the gene matches: 8. The CDR3 DNA reads TGTGCCAGCAGCCCCCAGACAGGGAATACTGAAGCTTTCTTT. Amino acids: CASSPQTGNTEAFF.

The table lists this clone with a few counts. The chain has TRBV7-9 and TRBJ2-2; the D gene is possibly TRBD1 (6 bases). The V and J ends lost 6 bases and 8 bases respectively, with 10 bases between them. Germline V gene data show CDR1 as SEHNR and CDR2 as FQNEAQ (reference sequence). The CDR3 sequence is 12 residues long. The CDR3 is CASRSRGGELFF. The CDR3, as DNA: TGTGCCAGCAGATCCAGGGGTGGGGAGCTGTTTTTT.

A few counts support this clone. The rearrangement links TRBV29-1 to TRBJ2-1; D is unclear. Germline loops: CDR1 SQVTM, CDR2 ANQGSEA. V lost 0 bases and J 3 bases, leaving 6 bases between the germline ends. The CDR3 loop spans 13 amino acids. CDR3 in DNA: TGCAGCGTTGAAGACCACAGCTACAATGAGCAGTTCTTC. Translation gives CSVEDHSYNEQFF.

The CDR3 here is CASSQDSASGAYNEQFF. CDR3 nucleotides: TGTGCCAGCAGCCAAGATTCGGCTAGCGGGGCCTACAATGAGCAGTTCTTC. The genes are TRBV14 and TRBJ2-1, with 9 positions matching TRBD2. V was clipped by 0 bases and J by 2 bases; unmatched bases: 5. This CDR3 has 17 amino acids. Looked up from germline, CDR1 is SGHDN and CDR2 is FVKESK.

The genes are TRBV19 and TRBJ2-7, with D hard to call. The germline CDR1 and CDR2 sequences are LNHDA and SQIVND (reference sequence). The CDR3 extends over 13 amino acids. V was shortened by 4 bases and J by 3 bases, with 10 bases between the two germline ends. The CDR3 DNA reads as TGTGCCAGTAGTAGCCAGCGTGGCTACGAGCAGTACTTC. Translated, it gives CASSSQRGYEQYF.

The chain combines TRBV30 with TRBJ1-5; TRBD1 matches 8 bases. There are 15 residues in the CDR3. The J segment lost 3 bases and the V segment lost 3 bases, leaving 7 bases of the junction unmatched. Germline loops: CDR1 GTSNPN, CDR2 SVGIG (reference sequence). CDR3 sequence (DNA): TGTGCCTGGAGACCCCGGACAGGGAACAATCAGCCCCAGCATTTT. Its translation: CAWRPRTGNNQPQHF.

This sequence joins TRBV7-3 and TRBJ1-1; 10 bases agree with TRBD1. This CDR3 has 15 residues. CDR1 SGHTA and CDR2 FQGTGA come from the germline V gene. V gave up 5 bases and J gave up 5 bases; unmatched junction bases: 8. CDR3 sequence reads: CASSTIPGQGTEAFF. In DNA form, the CDR3 reads TGTGCCAGCAGCACAATTCCGGGACAGGGGACTGAAGCTTTCTTT. The full variable domain, completed using reference TRBV7-3 and TRBJ1-1, is GAGVSQTPSNKVTEKGKYVELRCDPISGHTALYWYRQSLGQGPEFLIYFQGTGAADDSGLPNDRFFAVRPEGSVSTLKIQRTERGDSAVYLCASSTIPGQGTEAFFGQGTRLTVV.

This chain links TRBV18 with TRBJ2-5; D perhaps matches TRBD2 (6 bases). The CDR3 totals 16 residues. Looked up from germline, CDR1 is KGHSH and CDR2 is LQKENI. Trimming took 3 bases from V and 5 from J, leaving 19 bases between them. CDR3 sequence: CASSPQELTSGETQYF. The DNA for the CDR3 is TGTGCCAGCTCACCTCAGGAGTTGACTAGTGGGGAGACCCAGTACTTC.

The DNA of the CDR3 is TGCAGCGTTGAAGATAGGGGGTCCTTGGGCTACACCTTC. This gives the protein CSVEDRGSLGYTF. The J gene is TRBJ1-2, the V gene TRBV29-1, with a tentative D call TRBD1 (6 bases). V shed 0 bases and J shed 8 bases, with 13 bases lying between them. This CDR3 has 13 residues. Germline V gene data show CDR1 as SQVTM and CDR2 as ANQGSEA.

The gene calls are TRBV2 and TRBJ2-5; tentatively, D is TRBD2 (6 bases). Germline V gives CDR1 SNHLY, CDR2 FYNNEI. Trimming shortened V by 7 bases and J by 4 bases, and 16 bases separated the two germline ends. CDR3 length: 14 residues. CDR3 loop: CASKKGGPGETQYF. The DNA for the CDR3 is TGTGCCAGCAAGAAGGGAGGCCCCGGAGAGACCCAGTACTTC.

This chain links TRBV7-9 with TRBJ2-5; 8 nucleotides match TRBD2. From germline, CDR1 is SEHNR and CDR2 FQNEAQ (reference sequence). Losses at the gene ends were 5 bases for V and 1 base for J; bases not matched to a gene: 6. This CDR3 spans 15 amino acids. The CDR3 DNA follows: TGTGCCAGCAGCGCCGGGACTAGGGGCCAAGAGACCCAGTACTTC. Translated, it gives CASSAGTRGQETQYF.

This clone was picked up a small number of times. This rearrangement joins TRBV10-3 to TRBJ2-3; 8 nucleotides align to TRBD2. CDR1 is ENHRY and CDR2 is SYGVKD in the germline V gene. This CDR3 is 14 amino acids long. Trimming removed 10 bases from V and 6 bases from J; junction bases left unmatched: 12. In DNA form, the CDR3 reads TGTGCCACAAAAGCGGGAGAGATCGTCGATACGCAGTATTTT. It is translated as CATKAGEIVDTQYF.